This entry lists 24 T cell receptor beta chains sequenced from one sample in a study of T cell clonality in common variable immunodeficiency. Overall study results and limits: Reportedly, TCR beta sequences from common variable immunodeficiency showed fewer deletions and N-nucleotide insertions.

Profiled with immunoSEQ multiplex PCR; TCRdb holds only in-frame clones, not every one. The repertoire consists of approximately 24,000 clones, none detected only once. No antigen is known for these receptors. The sample taken for sequencing was peripheral blood mononuclear cells. The receptors stem from a human donor with common variable immunodeficiency.

The table lists this clone with a few counts. Incomplete CDR3 DNA: TGTGCCAGCAGCTTAAGTGGGACAGGGTATCAAAAA. Translating it yields CASSLSGTGYQK. The CDR3 reads in full as CASSLSGTGYQKLFF. This rearrangement joins TRBV7-9 to TRBJ1-4, with TRBD1 identical over 9 bases. The read halts 3 residues ahead of the CDR3 end, with the missing end drawn from the germline J gene. The CDR3 is 15 residues long. The J segment lost 9 bases and the V segment lost 2 bases, leaving 7 bases of the junction unmatched. Germline CDR1 SEHNR, CDR2 FQNEAQ (reference sequence).

This clone was counted a few times. With the read ending 3 residues before the CDR3 end, the germline J gene is used to fill in that end. The chain joins TRBV30 to TRBJ1-3; the D is unclear. There are 16 residues in the CDR3. Deletions cut 1 base from V and 0 bases from J, with 13 bases between. Germline V gene lookup returns CDR1 GTSNPN and CDR2 SVGIG (reference sequence). Partial CDR3 DNA: TGTGCCTGGAGTGGACGGGGTGCCTCCTCTGGAAACACC. Its translation is CAWSGRGASSGNT. In full, the CDR3 is CAWSGRGASSGNTIYF.

This clone was recorded at least ten times. The read finishes 3 residues shy of the CDR3 end, and the germline J gene is used to complete it. The chain couples TRBV29-1 to TRBJ2-4, with TRBD2 as a possible D gene (6 bases). Looked up from germline, CDR1 is SQVTM and CDR2 is ANQGSEA. V was cut by 8 bases and J by 9 bases, with 14 bases left in between. This CDR3 has 11 amino acids. CDR3 in amino acids: CSTSDGGIQYF. The part of the CDR3 DNA that was read is TGCAGCACCTCGGACGGGGGCATT.

This clone was observed a few times. With the read ending 3 residues before the CDR3 end, the germline J gene is used to fill in that end. The chain recombines TRBV5-6 with TRBJ2-7, with 11 bases identical to TRBD1. CDR3 length: 14 residues. Per germline, CDR1 SGHDT and CDR2 YYEEEE. V was clipped by 4 bases and J by 3 bases; unmatched bases: 3. Partial CDR3 DNA: TGTGCCAGCAGCGCGGACAGGGGGCTCTACGAG. This sequence encodes CASSADRGLYE. The whole CDR3 sequence is CASSADRGLYEQYF. Using reference TRBV5-6 and TRBJ2-7 for the parts outside the CDR3, the full variable domain is DAGVTQSPTHLIKTRGQQVTLRCSPKSGHDTVSWYQQALGQGPQFIFQYYEEEERQRGNFPDRFSGHQFPNYSSELNVNALLLGDSALYLCASSADRGLYEQYFGPGTRLTVT.

In regard to this clone: The read falls 3 residues short of the CDR3 end, and the missing part is taken from the germline J gene. The chain has TRBV6-2 or TRBV6-3 and TRBJ2-5, with unresolved D. V gave up 6 bases and J gave up 3 bases, with 5 bases separating them. The CDR3 has 11 amino acids. CDR1 and CDR2 from the germline V gene are MNHEY and SVGEGT. This CDR3 reads CASSLKETQYF. Incomplete CDR3 DNA: TGTGCCAGCAGCCTAAAAGAGACC.

There are a few counts of this clone. Sequencing ends 3 residues short of the CDR3 end; the germline J gene provides the rest. The chain is built from TRBV7-2 and TRBJ2-7; D is ambiguous. The CDR3 runs 12 residues. Germline assignment: CDR1 SGHTA and CDR2 FQGNSA. Trimming shortened V by 4 bases and J by 3 bases, and 7 bases separated the two germline ends. CDR3 protein: CASSYDFYEQYF. The CDR3 bases that were read are TGTGCCAGCAGCTATGACTTCTACGAG.

In this sample, this clone turned up many times. The CDR3 goes on 3 residues after the read ends, and that part is filled in from the germline J gene. The chain links TRBV2 to TRBJ2-1, with D possibly matching TRBD2 (6 bases). The V and J ends lost 4 bases and 0 bases respectively, with 10 bases between them. Germline V gene sequence: CDR1 SNHLY, CDR2 FYNNEI. The CDR3 totals 15 residues. CDR3 bases read: TGTGCCAGCAGTGGTCGGGGGAGCTCCTACAATGAG. Translating gives CASSGRGSSYNE. The entire CDR3 protein is CASSGRGSSYNEQFF.

Remarks on this clone: The DNA ends 3 residues before the CDR3 does, and the rest of the CDR3 is filled in from the germline J gene. The V and J genes are TRBV19 and TRBJ2-2; possible D gene TRBD2, 6 bases. Germline CDR1 is LNHDA and CDR2 is SQIVND (reference sequence). The CDR3 has 18 residues. Trimming pared 4 bases from V and 6 bases from J, leaving 24 bases between. The DNA read from the CDR3 is TGTGCCAGTAGTAAAGTTGGGCGTTCGGGGGTGTGGGCCGGGGAG. The encoded protein is CASSKVGRSGVWAGE. The whole CDR3 reads CASSKVGRSGVWAGELFF.

This clone was detected many times. The CDR3 extends 3 residues past the end of the read, so its final part is completed from the germline J gene. This rearrangement joins TRBV5-1 to TRBJ2-3, with a possible D match to TRBD1 (5 bases). V was clipped by 4 bases and J by 5 bases, with 14 bases between them. CDR1 SGHRS and CDR2 YFSETQ come from the germline V gene. This CDR3 has 14 amino acids. The CDR3 DNA, read in part, is TGCGCCAGCAGCCTAGAACAGGCGAAAGATACG. Amino acids: CASSLEQAKDT. The whole CDR3 protein reads CASSLEQAKDTQYF.

This clone was detected ten times or more. The read terminates 3 residues before the CDR3 end, so the remaining end is supplied by the germline J gene. The chain joins TRBV29-1 to TRBJ2-5, with 12 nucleotides matching TRBD2. V lost 6 bases and J lost 4; bases outside the gene matches: 6. The CDR3 runs 14 residues. CDR1 and CDR2 (germline): SQVTM, ANQGSEA. CDR3 residues: CSVASTSGGETQYF. Partial CDR3 DNA: TGCAGCGTCGCGTCGACTAGCGGGGGAGAGACC.

Details on this clone: The missing CDR3 end, 3 residues past where the read stops, is filled in from the germline J gene. The chain links TRBV11-2 to TRBJ2-3; 7 nucleotides align to TRBD2. V lost 3 bases, J lost 6 bases, and 0 bases stayed unmatched. The CDR3 is 12 residues long. The germline V gene has CDR1 SGHAT and CDR2 FQNNGV. The sequenced CDR3 bases are TGTGCCAGCAGCTTGGGGGGGGATACG. This encodes CASSLGGDT. The complete CDR3 reads CASSLGGDTQYF.

In its sample, this clone was seen a few times. Read data end 3 residues before the CDR3 end; the end is taken from the germline J gene. The chain combines TRBV7-8 with TRBJ2-3, with 8 nucleotides matching TRBD2. From germline, CDR1 is SGHVS and CDR2 FQNEAQ. V was clipped by 2 bases and J by 5 bases; unmatched bases: 3. This CDR3 is 14 amino acids long. CDR3 DNA, as far as it was read: TGTGCCAGCAGCTTAACGAGCGGGAGAGATACG. It yields the protein CASSLTSGRDT. The full-length CDR3 reads as CASSLTSGRDTQYF. Together with reference TRBV7-8 and TRBJ2-3, the CDR3 gives the full variable domain: GAGVSQSPRYKVAKRGQDVALRCDPISGHVSLFWYQQALGQGPEFLTYFQNEAQLDKSGLPSDRFFAERPEGSVSTLKIQRTQQEDSAVYLCASSLTSGRDTQYFGPGTRLTVL.

Concerning this clone: The missing CDR3 end, 3 residues past where the read stops, is filled in from the germline J gene. The chain links TRBV20-1 to TRBJ2-7, with D possibly TRBD1 on 5 matching bases. Trimming cost V 0 bases and J 0 bases, with 24 bases left between them. There are 19 residues in the CDR3. Germline CDR1 reads DFQATT; CDR2 reads SNEGSKA (reference sequence). Here the CDR3 reads CSARDWMKPGPARSYEQYF. The sequenced CDR3 bases are TGCAGTGCTAGAGATTGGATGAAGCCAGGGCCAGCGCGCTCCTACGAG.

As to this clone: The read ends 3 residues early relative to the CDR3; the germline J gene fills the gap. This chain uses TRBV2 with TRBJ1-2; D is uncertain. Trimming left V 3 bases short and J 1 base short, with 9 bases between. The CDR3 totals 14 residues. CDR1 is SNHLY and CDR2 is FYNNEI in the germline V gene. The CDR3 here is CASSDRFINYGYTF. CDR3 DNA, as far as it was read: TGTGCCAGCAGTGATCGGTTTATTAACTATGGC.

This clone was seen only a few times. Read data end 3 residues before the CDR3 end; the end is taken from the germline J gene. The chain employs TRBV18 and TRBJ1-4; 9 bases match TRBD1. Germline V gene data show CDR1 as KGHSH and CDR2 as LQKENI. V lost 3 bases to trimming and J lost 8 bases; unmatched junction nucleotides: 7. This CDR3 has 15 residues. CDR3: CASSPPGTGNEKLFF. The covered CDR3 bases are TGTGCCAGCTCACCTCCCGGGACAGGGAACGAAAAA. Looking up the rest from reference TRBV18 and TRBJ1-4 gives the full variable domain: NAGVMQNPRHLVRRRGQEARLRCSPMKGHSHVYWYRQLPEEGLKFMVYLQKENIIDESGMPKERFSAEFPKEGPSILRIQQVVRGDSAAYFCASSPPGTGNEKLFFGSGTQLSVL.

Remarks on this clone: The CDR3 is cut off 3 residues early in the read; its end comes from the germline J gene. V and J are TRBV5-1 and TRBJ2-5; 7 positions agree with TRBD1. Germline V gene data show CDR1 as SGHRS and CDR2 as YFSETQ. The CDR3 runs 15 residues. V lost 0 bases and J lost 2; bases outside the gene matches: 4. The sequenced part of the CDR3 DNA is TGCGCCAGCAGCTTGGCCTCACAGGGGCAAGAGACC. Translation: CASSLASQGQET. In full, the CDR3 is CASSLASQGQETQYF.

As for this clone: The read ends 3 residues before the CDR3 terminus; that terminus is restored from the germline J gene. The chain combines TRBV18 with TRBJ1-2; a weak D match, TRBD1 (5 bases). The germline gives CDR1 KGHSH, CDR2 LQKENI. The CDR3 is made up of 14 amino acids. Partial CDR3 DNA: TGTGCCAGCTCACCAACTTCACGGGAGGGGGGC. Amino acid sequence: CASSPTSREGG. The CDR3 as a whole reads CASSPTSREGGYTF.

This clone showed up just a few times. The observed sequence ends 3 residues before the CDR3 terminus, with the missing tail filled in from the germline J gene. The chain couples TRBV7-9 to TRBJ1-1; D may be TRBD1 (6 bases). V shed 5 bases and J shed 5 bases, with 15 bases lying between them. The CDR3 consists of 14 residues. The germline V gene has CDR1 SEHNR and CDR2 FQNEAQ (reference sequence). CDR3 DNA, as far as it was read: TGTGCCAGCAGCCAACTCAGGGGAGGGACTGAA. Translating gives CASSQLRGGTE. The entire CDR3 reads CASSQLRGGTEAFF.

Worth noting for this clone: The read falls 3 residues short of the CDR3 end, and the missing part is taken from the germline J gene. The V and J genes are TRBV6-2 or TRBV6-3 and TRBJ2-7, with 12 bases lining up with TRBD2. CDR1 and CDR2 (germline): MNHEY, SVGEGT. V was clipped by 6 bases and J by 2 bases; unmatched bases: 2. The CDR3 has 14 residues. Incomplete CDR3 DNA: TGTGCCAGCAGCCGGACTAGCGGGGCCTACGAG. Encoded protein: CASSRTSGAYE. The full CDR3 sequence reads CASSRTSGAYEQYF.

This clone showed up just a few times. Incomplete CDR3 DNA: TGTGCCAGCAGCTTAAGTGCGGGGGCCTACGAG. Amino acid sequence: CASSLSAGAYE. The full-length CDR3 reads as CASSLSAGAYEQYF. The chain combines TRBV7-6 with TRBJ2-7; 7 bases are shared with TRBD2. The observed sequence ends 3 residues before the CDR3 terminus, with the missing tail filled in from the germline J gene. Trimming removed 2 bases from V and 2 bases from J; junction bases left unmatched: 3. From germline, CDR1 is SGHVS and CDR2 FNYEAQ. The length of the CDR3 is 14 residues.

There are many counts of this clone. CDR3 DNA, as far as it was read: TGCGCCAGCAGCTTAAGCGGAAATGCTCAAGAGACC. This encodes CASSLSGNAQET. The CDR3 as a whole reads CASSLSGNAQETQYF. The V and J genes are TRBV5-1 and TRBJ2-5; TRBD2 is a possible D gene (5 bases). Read coverage stops 3 residues before the CDR3 terminus; the germline J gene supplies the remainder. V lost 2 bases and J lost 2, with 13 bases in between. The CDR3 runs to 15 residues. In germline, CDR1 is SGHRS, CDR2 YFSETQ.

This clone was counted ten times or more. The CDR3 extends 3 residues past the end of the read, so its final part is completed from the germline J gene. The rearrangement links TRBV18 to TRBJ2-5; perhaps TRBD1 as D (7 bases). Trimming removed 3 bases at V and 4 bases at J, with 18 bases between. This CDR3 is built from 16 residues. Germline V gene data show CDR1 as KGHSH and CDR2 as LQKENI. CDR3 bases read: TGTGCCAGCTCACCTCGGTCCGGAGGGGGCTTAGAGACC. Encoded protein: CASSPRSGGGLET. The full CDR3 is CASSPRSGGGLETQYF.

This clone showed up many times. From the germline J gene comes the end of the CDR3, since the read stops 3 residues before it. The chain employs TRBV2 and TRBJ1-4; D is perhaps TRBD1 (5 bases). This CDR3 is built from 15 residues. Trimming cost V 2 bases and J 8 bases, with 15 bases left between them. Germline CDR1 reads SNHLY; CDR2 reads FYNNEI. Here the CDR3 reads CASSEKTAKGEKLFF. The sequenced CDR3 bases are TGTGCCAGCAGTGAAAAGACAGCAAAGGGGGAAAAA.

This clone was seen many times. The CDR3 goes on 3 residues after the read ends, and that part is filled in from the germline J gene. The rearrangement joins TRBV5-6 to TRBJ1-5; D remains ambiguous. Germline values: CDR1 SGHDT, CDR2 YYEEEE. V was clipped by 0 bases and J by 4 bases, with 2 bases between them. This CDR3 is built from 12 residues. The CDR3 sequence: CASSLANQPQHF. The covered CDR3 bases are TGTGCCAGCAGCTTGGCTAATCAGCCC.